The 14 T cell receptor beta chains given below trace back to one sample, sequenced in a study of T cell responses to AZD1222 COVID-19 vaccine. Measured with immunoSEQ multiplex PCR; TCRdb has only the in-frame clones, and not every one. The profile shows about 110,000 clones, about 90% of them singletons. Sequencing was performed on peripheral blood, taken on day 0 of AZD1222 vaccination. Every receptor here comes from an adult in good health.

V is TRBV4-2 and J is TRBJ2-7; a weak D match, TRBD1 (6 bases). Germline CDR1 and CDR2: LGHNA and YNFKEQ. The CDR3 length is 16 residues. V was shortened by 0 bases and J by 7 bases, with 19 bases between the two germline ends. CDR3 coding DNA: TGTGCCAGCAGCCAAGATAGCATGACAGGCGTTCAAGAGCAGTACTTC. This codes for CASSQDSMTGVQEQYF.

This rearrangement joins TRBV9 to TRBJ2-2, with a weak D call TRBD2 (5 bases). V lost 0 bases and J 3 bases, leaving 9 bases between the germline ends. The CDR3 is made up of 15 amino acids. From germline, CDR1 is SGDLS and CDR2 YYNGEE. The CDR3 loop reads CASSVVGRYTGELFF. CDR3 nucleotide sequence: TGTGCCAGCAGCGTAGTAGGGAGATACACCGGGGAGCTGTTTTTT.

The rearrangement uses TRBV5-6 and TRBJ2-7; D may correspond to TRBD1 or TRBD2 (5 bases each). Trimming pared 0 bases from V and 4 bases from J, leaving 17 bases between. This CDR3 region has 16 residues. CDR1 and CDR2 from the germline V gene are SGHDT and YYEEEE. For the CDR3, the DNA is TGTGCCAGCAGCTTGGGGTGGGACGATCGACCTTACGAGCAGTACTTC. Amino acid sequence: CASSLGWDDRPYEQYF. The variable domain in full, with the rest retrieved from reference TRBV5-6 and TRBJ2-7, is DAGVTQSPTHLIKTRGQQVTLRCSPKSGHDTVSWYQQALGQGPQFIFQYYEEEERQRGNFPDRFSGHQFPNYSSELNVNALLLGDSALYLCASSLGWDDRPYEQYFGPGTRLTVT.

The V gene is TRBV2, the J gene TRBJ1-4; 8 bases are shared with TRBD1. From germline, CDR1 is SNHLY and CDR2 FYNNEI. The CDR3 sequence is 14 residues long. J was trimmed by 1 base and V by 6 bases; bases with no gene match: 1. CDR3 sequence (DNA): TGTGCCAGCAGCGGACAGGGAACTAATGAAAAACTGTTTTTT. Translation: CASSGQGTNEKLFF.

The rearrangement links TRBV4-1 to TRBJ1-1, with no clear D. CDR1 and CDR2 (germline): MGHRA, YSYEKL. Trimming removed 1 base from V and 7 bases from J, with 10 bases in between. CDR3 size: 13 residues. This CDR3 reads CASSQGVAFEAFF. The CDR3 bases are TGCGCCAGCAGCCAAGGCGTTGCCTTTGAAGCTTTCTTT.

The V call is TRBV19, the J call TRBJ2-2; D is uncertain. Germline V gives CDR1 LNHDA, CDR2 SQIVND (reference sequence). This CDR3 region has 15 residues. With 5 bases removed from V and 2 bases from J, the gap between germline ends came to 12 bases. CDR3 region: CASSSRTTNTGELFF. As DNA, the CDR3 is TGTGCCAGTAGTTCCAGGACGACCAACACCGGGGAGCTGTTTTTT.

The CDR3 region has the DNA TGTGCCAGTAGTAGCGGTTCGAGATTCTACAATGAGCAGTTCTTC. This encodes CASSSGSRFYNEQFF. The chain has TRBV19 and TRBJ2-1, with no clear D. Trimming removed 4 bases from V and 3 bases from J, with 13 bases in between. CDR1 and CDR2 from the germline V gene are LNHDA and SQIVND (reference sequence). This CDR3 is built from 15 residues.

The rearrangement uses TRBV5-1 and TRBJ2-1; D is uncertain. There are 14 residues in the CDR3. Per germline, CDR1 SGHRS and CDR2 YFSETQ. Trimming removed 4 bases at V and 4 bases at J, with 12 bases between. In nucleotides, the CDR3 is TGCGCCAGCAGCGCACCAAGAGAATACAATGAGCAGTTCTTC. Translated, it gives CASSAPREYNEQFF.

The genes are TRBV5-5 and TRBJ2-7; D is uncertain. The CDR3 covers 14 residues. The V end was cut by 4 bases, the J end by 2 bases, with 13 bases between. Germline CDR1 and CDR2: SGHKS and YYEKEE (reference sequence). The CDR3 protein is CASSPNTLTYEQYF. CDR3 DNA: TGTGCCAGCAGCCCGAATACTCTGACCTACGAGCAGTACTTC.

In this sample, this clone turned up once. The rearrangement links TRBV9 to TRBJ1-3; the D gene is possibly TRBD1 (6 bases). The V end was cut by 3 bases, the J end by 2 bases, with 12 bases between. This CDR3 region has 15 residues. CDR1 SGDLS and CDR2 YYNGEE come from the germline V gene. The CDR3 DNA sequence: TGTGCCAGCAGCGCGTCAGGGGCCCCTGGAAACACCATATATTTT. It specifies CASSASGAPGNTIYF.

J is TRBJ1-3 and V is TRBV29-1; weak D call: TRBD1 (6 bases). CDR3 length: 13 residues. Germline CDR1 reads SQVTM; CDR2 reads ANQGSEA. V was trimmed by 5 bases and J by 3 bases, leaving 11 bases between them. The DNA for the CDR3 is TGCAGCGTTACCAGGACAGTTGGAAACACCATATATTTT. Residues: CSVTRTVGNTIYF.

The rearrangement uses TRBV27 and TRBJ1-4; TRBD1 is a possible D gene (5 bases). CDR1 is MNHEY and CDR2 is SMNVEV in the germline V gene (reference sequence). The CDR3 loop spans 14 amino acids. The V end lost 4 bases, the J end lost 8 bases, and 14 bases lay between the germline ends. The CDR3 nucleotides read TGTGCCAGCAGTTGGAGGGGTAAAGGGGAAAAACTGTTTTTT. It encodes CASSWRGKGEKLFF.

The V call is TRBV7-9, the J call TRBJ1-5; D gene uncertain. The germline gives CDR1 SEHNR, CDR2 FQNEAQ (reference sequence). The ends were cut back, 5 bases at V and 7 bases at J, with 6 bases in the middle. The CDR3 extends over 11 amino acids. CDR3 region: CASSMRQPQHF. CDR3 bases: TGTGCCAGCAGCATGAGGCAGCCCCAGCATTTT.

This chain connects TRBV14 to TRBJ2-3, with 11 positions matching TRBD2. Germline assignment: CDR1 SGHDN and CDR2 FVKESK. V was pared by 5 bases and J by 5 bases, with 6 bases of the junction left unmatched. CDR3 size: 15 residues. CDR3 nucleotide sequence: TGTGCCAGCAGCTTCCTAGCGGGGGGTGGAGATACGCAGTATTTT. Its translation: CASSFLAGGGDTQYF.